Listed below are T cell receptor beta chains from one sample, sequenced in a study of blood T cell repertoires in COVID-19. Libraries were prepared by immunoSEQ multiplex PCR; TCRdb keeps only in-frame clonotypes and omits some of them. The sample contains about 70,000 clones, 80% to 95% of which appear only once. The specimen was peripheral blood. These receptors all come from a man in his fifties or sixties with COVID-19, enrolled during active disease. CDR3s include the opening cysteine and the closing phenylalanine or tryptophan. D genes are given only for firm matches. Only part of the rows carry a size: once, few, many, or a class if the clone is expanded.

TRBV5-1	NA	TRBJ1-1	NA	TGCGCCAGCAGCTGGGGGCGGGGGACGAACACTGAAGCTTTCTTT	CASSWGRGTNTEAFF
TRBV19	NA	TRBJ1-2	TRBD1	TGTGCCAGTAGGTTAAATCCGGGACAGGGGACCTATGGCTACACCTTC	CASRLNPGQGTYGYTF
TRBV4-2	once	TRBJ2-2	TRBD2	TGTGCCAGCAGCCTTGGACTAGACCGGGCCGGGGAGCTGTTTTTT	CASSLGLDRAGELFF
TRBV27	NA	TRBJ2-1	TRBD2	TGTGCCAGCAGTTCGTACCTTACTAGCGGCTCCTACAATGAGCAGTTCTTC	CASSSYLTSGSYNEQFF
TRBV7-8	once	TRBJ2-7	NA	TGTGCCAGCAGCTTAGTAGGGAGCGGTAACGAGCAGTACTTC	CASSLVGSGNEQYF
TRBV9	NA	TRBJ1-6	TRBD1	TGTGCCAGCAGCACGACAGGGGAGATTGGGTCACCCCTCCACTTT	CASSTTGEIGSPLHF
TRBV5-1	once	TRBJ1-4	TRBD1	TGCGCCAGCAGCCTGCCCAGCGGGACAGGGTATGAAAAACTGTTTTTT	CASSLPSGTGYEKLFF
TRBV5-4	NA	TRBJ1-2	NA	TGTGCCAGCAGCTTGGCGGCAGGGAATGGCTACACCTTC	CASSLAAGNGYTF
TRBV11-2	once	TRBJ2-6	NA	TGTGCCAGCAGCTCCGATGGGACACGAGTCTCTGGGGCCAACGTCCTGACTTTC	CASSSDGTRVSGANVLTF
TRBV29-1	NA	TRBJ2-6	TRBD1	TGCAGCGTTGAAGATCGGTTTGGGACAGGGATCTCTGGGGCCAACGTCCTGACTTTC	CSVEDRFGTGISGANVLTF
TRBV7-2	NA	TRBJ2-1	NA	TGTGCCAGCAGCTTAGCGGCCCCTAGCTCCTACAATGAGCAGTTCTTC	CASSLAAPSSYNEQFF
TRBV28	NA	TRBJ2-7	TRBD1	TGTGCCAGCAGTCCCCGGGACAGGCGGTCCTACGAGCAGTACTTC	CASSPRDRRSYEQYF
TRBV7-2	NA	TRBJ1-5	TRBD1	TGTGCCAGCAGCTTAGGGGGGACAGGGATTCAGCCCCAGCATTTT	CASSLGGTGIQPQHF
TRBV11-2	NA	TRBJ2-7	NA	TGTGCCAGCAGCTTGGAGCTGGTCCCCTCCTACGAGCAGTACTTC	CASSLELVPSYEQYF
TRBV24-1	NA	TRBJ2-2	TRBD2	TGTGCCACCAGTGATGCGGGACTAGCGGGAGATAGCGGGGAGCTGTTTTTT	CATSDAGLAGDSGELFF
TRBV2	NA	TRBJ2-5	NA	TGTGCCAGCAGTGTACGACAGCAAGAGACCCAGTACTTC	CASSVRQQETQYF
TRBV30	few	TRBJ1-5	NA	TGTGCCTGGAGCCGGACAGACAATCAGCCCCAGCATTTT	CAWSRTDNQPQHF
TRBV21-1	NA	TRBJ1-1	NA	TGTGCCAGCAGCAAAGTGGGGTTTGGGGAGGGGCGCAGAACTGAAGCTTTCTTT	CASSKVGFGEGRRTEAFF
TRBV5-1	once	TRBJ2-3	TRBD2	TGCGCCAGCAGCCCGCGACTAGCGGGAGTCCCAGATACGCAGTATTTT	CASSPRLAGVPDTQYF
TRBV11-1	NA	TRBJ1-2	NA	TGTGCCAGCAGCTTCCAGCAGGGCCAGGACTATGGCTACACCTTC	CASSFQQGQDYGYTF
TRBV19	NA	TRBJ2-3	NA	TGTGCCAGTAGTATAGTTCACAGGAGCACAGATACGCAGTATTTT	CASSIVHRSTDTQYF
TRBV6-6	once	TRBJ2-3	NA	TGTGCCAGCAGCCCCCAGGATTTCGCAACAGATACGCAGTATTTT	CASSPQDFATDTQYF
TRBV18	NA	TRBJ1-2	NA	TGTGCCAGCTCAGAGGGCGGTAACTATGGCTACACCTTC	CASSEGGNYGYTF
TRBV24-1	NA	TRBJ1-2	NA	TGTGCCACCAGTGAAGATAGCAACTATGGCTACACCTTC	CATSEDSNYGYTF
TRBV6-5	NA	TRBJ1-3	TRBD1	TGTGCCAGCGTCTCTGGACAGGCTATGGGAGACACCATATATTTT	CASVSGQAMGDTIYF
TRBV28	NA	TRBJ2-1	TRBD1	TGTGCCAGCAGTCCAGGGGGAAGCGCCTACAATGAGCAGTTCTTC	CASSPGGSAYNEQFF
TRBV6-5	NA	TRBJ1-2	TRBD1	TGTGCCAGCAGTTACTCTTCCGGGACAGCTAATGCGGGCACCTTC	CASSYSSGTANAGTF
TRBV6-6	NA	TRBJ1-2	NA	TGTGCCAGCAGTTCCAGGGGCGTTAACTATGGCTACACCTTC	CASSSRGVNYGYTF
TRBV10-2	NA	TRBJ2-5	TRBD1	TGCGCCAGCAGCCGGGACAGGGGGCTTGGAGAGACCCAGTACTTC	CASSRDRGLGETQYF
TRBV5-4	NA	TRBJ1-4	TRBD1	TGTGCCAGCAGCTTAGAAGGACAGGGAACGAAGGAAAAACTGTTTTTT	CASSLEGQGTKEKLFF
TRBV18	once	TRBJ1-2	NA	TGTGCCAGCTCAGGAGGTATGGACTATGGCTACACCTTC	CASSGGMDYGYTF
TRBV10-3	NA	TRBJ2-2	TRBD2	TGTGCCATCAGCCCACTAGCGGCGAACACCGGGGAGCTGTTTTTT	CAISPLAANTGELFF
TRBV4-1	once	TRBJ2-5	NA	TGCGCCAGCAGCCCAGGACAGTACCAAGAGACCCAGTACTTC	CASSPGQYQETQYF
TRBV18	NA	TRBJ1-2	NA	TGTGCCAGCTCACCACCGGGCCTCCCAACGATCTACACCTTC	CASSPPGLPTIYTF